The source of this TCR beta chain is a study of blood T cell repertoires in COVID-19. For the study at large: From the United States, Italy and Spain came samples of acute and convalescent COVID-19. T cells, B-cell-depleted T cells, or PBMCs supplied cDNA or gDNA.

Method: immunoSEQ multiplex PCR; TCRdb's copy keeps in-frame clones and lacks some. The sample has about 55,000 clones, around 80% seen once. This CDR3 comprises 14 residues. V lost 4 bases to trimming and J lost 7 bases; unmatched junction nucleotides: 5. Looked up from germline, CDR1 is MNHEY and CDR2 is SVGAGI. Sequencing was performed on peripheral blood. The clonotype comes from a human donor in a cohort sampled during active or convalescent COVID-19. The genes are TRBV6-5 and TRBJ1-2, with 11 bases identical to TRBD1. CDR3 sequence: CASSSWTGGLGYTF. The CDR3 nucleotides are TGTGCCAGCAGTTCGTGGACAGGGGGCCTTGGCTACACCTTC.